Listed here are 25 T cell receptor beta chains from one sample, sequenced in a study of identical twins. TCRdb reprocessed the 5' RACE reads with MiXCR, giving one entry per CDR3 protein. The top ten hold more than 0.4% of the sample, which has 510,000 or so distinct CDR3 sequences, nearly 15% seen once. These same records also appear under a second study, on yellow fever vaccine responses in identical twins.

The sample consisted of CD4+ T cells sorted from blood. Receptor source: a woman aged 18-29 years in good health.

The rearrangement links TRBV29-1 to TRBJ2-7; TRBD1 matches 8 bases. This CDR3 comprises 15 residues. The ends lost 4 bases at V and 3 bases at J; junction bases unmatched: 11. Germline V gives CDR1 SQVTM, CDR2 ANQGSEA. CDR3 sequence (DNA): TGCAGCGTTGTGGATCCCGACAGGGGCGACTACGAGCAGTACTTC. Amino acid sequence: CSVVDPDRGDYEQYF.

The chain links TRBV7-9 to TRBJ2-1, with 8 bases lining up with TRBD2. The germline gives CDR1 SEHNR, CDR2 FQNEAQ (reference sequence). The CDR3 consists of 15 residues. V was pared by 5 bases and J by 3 bases, with 6 bases of the junction left unmatched. CDR3 loop: CASSPWRGDYNEQFF. CDR3 bases: TGTGCCAGCAGCCCCTGGCGGGGGGACTACAATGAGCAGTTCTTC.

This clonotype has a handful of counts. The chain joins TRBV5-6 to TRBJ1-2; no reliable D call. The V end was cut by 0 bases, the J end by 4 bases, with 10 bases between. The CDR3 has 14 amino acids. Germline V gene lookup returns CDR1 SGHDT and CDR2 YYEEEE. As DNA, the CDR3 is TGTGCCAGCAGCTTGGAGGAGAAGGCCTATGGCTACACCTTC. Translated: CASSLEEKAYGYTF.

This clonotype was detected only a few times. V gene TRBV5-1 combines with J gene TRBJ2-7, with 10 bases that match TRBD2. With V trimmed by 2 bases and J by 4 bases, 9 bases remained unmatched. Germline CDR1 and CDR2: SGHRS and YFSETQ. CDR3 length: 16 amino acids. CDR3 sequence: CASSLAGGPDGYEQYF. DNA for the CDR3: TGCGCCAGCAGCTTAGCGGGAGGGCCCGACGGGTACGAGCAGTACTTC.

This clonotype showed up just once. The chain employs TRBV27 and TRBJ2-5; no clear D. This CDR3 contains 11 residues. V was cut by 8 bases and J by 3 bases, with 7 bases left in between. Germline-derived CDR1 and CDR2 are MNHEY and SMNVEV (reference sequence). CDR3 loop: CASGREETQYF. The CDR3 DNA sequence: TGTGCCAGCGGAAGAGAAGAGACCCAGTACTTC.

Concerning this clonotype: The junction and the germline gene differ at one end; a read error may be behind it. The chain uses TRBV12-3 or TRBV12-4 and TRBJ1-5, with a possible D match to TRBD1 (6 bases). The CDR3 consists of 18 residues. CDR3 protein: CTSSLRAKLGGSYQPQHF. CDR3 nucleotide sequence: TGTACCAGCAGTTTAAGGGCGAAATTGGGGGGCTCTTATCAGCCCCAGCATTTT.

This chain joins TRBV7-8 and TRBJ2-3; 11 positions agree with TRBD2. The V gene's germline CDR1 is SGHVS and CDR2 FQNEAQ. The CDR3 totals 15 residues. The ends lost 4 bases at V and 0 bases at J; junction bases unmatched: 0. The CDR3 DNA reads TGTGCCAGCAGCTCTAGCGGGGGGAGCACAGATACGCAGTATTTT. Translated, it gives CASSSSGGSTDTQYF.

The chain joins TRBV20-1 to TRBJ2-7, with 10 bases identical to TRBD2. Germline V gene sequence: CDR1 DFQATT, CDR2 SNEGSKA (reference sequence). This CDR3 is 14 amino acids long. V lost 0 bases and J lost 9; bases outside the gene matches: 8. The CDR3 DNA reads as TGCAGTGCTAGAGAAGCGGGAGGGGGGGTAGGGCAGTACTTC. It specifies CSAREAGGGVGQYF.

This clonotype was seen only a few times. The chain has TRBV7-2 and TRBJ2-1; no clear D gene. The germline V and J ends were trimmed by 3 bases and 0 bases, with 12 bases remaining between them. The CDR3 length is 16 residues. Germline-derived CDR1 and CDR2 are SGHTA and FQGNSA. This chain's CDR3 is CASSFRPASSYNEQFF. CDR3 DNA: TGTGCCAGCAGCTTCAGACCGGCGAGCTCCTACAATGAGCAGTTCTTC.

The chain joins TRBV5-1 to TRBJ2-7; D is unclear. The CDR3 has 14 amino acids. The germline gives CDR1 SGHRS, CDR2 YFSETQ. V lost 0 bases to trimming and J lost 7 bases, with 14 bases between them. The DNA of the CDR3 is TGCGCCAGCAGCTTGGGTACTCTCCTGGCGGAGCAGTACGTC. It translates to CASSLGTLLAEQYV.

This clonotype was picked up one time. The V call is TRBV19, the J call TRBJ2-2; TRBD2 is a possible D gene (5 bases). Germline CDR1 is LNHDA and CDR2 is SQIVND (reference sequence). Trimming stripped 6 bases from V and 4 bases from J, with 9 bases between. CDR3 length: 13 residues. CDR3 loop: CASRGSSTGELFF. The CDR3 nucleotides are TGTGCCAGTAGGGGGAGTTCCACCGGGGAGCTGTTTTTT.

The V and J genes are TRBV12-3 or TRBV12-4 and TRBJ1-5; D possibly corresponds to TRBD1 (5 bases). Trimming shortened V by 7 bases and J by 7 bases, and 14 bases separated the two germline ends. CDR3 size: 13 residues. This chain's CDR3 is CASKEGVGQPQHF. The CDR3 nucleotides read TGTGCCAGCAAAGAAGGGGTAGGGCAGCCCCAGCATTTT.

This clonotype turned up a few times. The chain uses TRBV5-1 and TRBJ2-2; possible D gene TRBD1, 6 bases. The V end lost 6 bases, the J end lost 4 bases, and 19 bases lay between the germline ends. Germline lookup yields CDR1 SGHRS and CDR2 YFSETQ. The CDR3 covers 16 residues. CDR3 sequence (DNA): TGCGCCAGCACCTCCTTTAGTACAGGGATCACCGGGGAGCTGTTTTTT. Its translation: CASTSFSTGITGELFF.

In its sample, this clonotype was seen many times. The V call is TRBV12-3 or TRBV12-4, the J call TRBJ1-1; no reliable D call. Trimming stripped 7 bases from V and 1 base from J, with 7 bases between. This CDR3 has 12 residues. The CDR3: CASNRENTEAFF. DNA for the CDR3: TGTGCCAGCAATCGGGAGAACACTGAAGCTTTCTTT.

The chain couples TRBV20-1 to TRBJ2-1, with no clear D. The CDR3 is made up of 12 amino acids. The V and J ends lost 1 base and 7 bases respectively, with 8 bases between them. Germline CDR1 is DFQATT and CDR2 is SNEGSKA (reference sequence). The CDR3 sequence is CSARVLGNEQFF. CDR3 DNA: TGCAGTGCTAGAGTCTTAGGAAATGAGCAGTTCTTC.

The V and J genes are TRBV11-2 and TRBJ2-7; D is unresolved. In germline, CDR1 is SGHAT, CDR2 FQNNGV. CDR3 length equals 14 residues. Deletions cut 5 bases from V and 0 bases from J, with 11 bases between. CDR3 sequence: CASSPDPSSYEQYF. In DNA form, the CDR3 reads TGTGCCAGCAGCCCCGACCCATCCTCCTACGAGCAGTACTTC.

The chain is built from TRBV12-3 or TRBV12-4 and TRBJ1-2; D is perhaps TRBD1 (6 bases). Between the trimmed V and J ends, which lost 3 bases and 2 bases, there was a span of 10 bases. The CDR3 has 14 residues. CDR3 sequence reads: CASSFRGMNYGYTF. The DNA for the CDR3 is TGTGCCAGCAGTTTTAGGGGGATGAACTATGGCTACACCTTC.

This clonotype occurred a few times. The chain links TRBV18 to TRBJ2-7; 8 bases fit TRBD1. There are 13 residues in the CDR3. Germline V gives CDR1 KGHSH, CDR2 LQKENI. Unmatched junction bases numbered 8, after V lost 6 bases and J lost 7 bases. CDR3 sequence reads: CASSPGQGWEQYV. In nucleotides, the CDR3 is TGTGCCAGCTCCCCCGGACAGGGATGGGAGCAGTACGTC.

The sample holds a few counts of this clonotype. The chain employs TRBV19 and TRBJ2-1; 11 nucleotides match TRBD2. This CDR3 region has 15 residues. CDR1 is LNHDA, CDR2 SQIVND, per germline (reference sequence). V was clipped by 3 bases and J by 9 bases; unmatched bases: 7. CDR3 DNA: TGTGCCAGTAGTATGCTACTAGCGGGAGTGAGTGAGCAGTTCTTC. Amino acid sequence: CASSMLLAGVSEQFF.

The V and J genes are TRBV5-4 and TRBJ2-5; D is perhaps TRBD1 or TRBD2 (5 bases each). Germline-derived CDR1 and CDR2 are SGHNT and YYREEE (reference sequence). The ends were cut back, 0 bases at V and 2 bases at J, with 14 bases in the middle. The CDR3 sequence is 16 residues long. The CDR3 spells CASSLGGWGPQETQYF. Here the CDR3 DNA reads TGTGCCAGCAGCTTGGGGGGGTGGGGACCACAAGAGACCCAGTACTTC.

The rearrangement joins TRBV24-1 to TRBJ2-3; D call uncertain. Deletions cut 8 bases from V and 4 bases from J, with 0 bases between. This CDR3 contains 9 residues. Germline V CDR1 and CDR2: KGHDR, SFDVKD. CDR3: CATTDTQYF. The CDR3, as DNA: TGTGCCACCACAGATACGCAGTATTTT.

This clonotype occurred a few times. V usage is TRBV28 and J usage is TRBJ2-7, with 8 bases identical to TRBD1. The CDR3 is 15 residues long. V dropped 7 bases and J dropped 0; count of bases not matched to a gene: 8. Germline CDR1 and CDR2: MDHEN and SYDVKM. CDR3 loop: CASTSQGTGSYEQYF. DNA for the CDR3: TGTGCCAGCACCTCACAGGGGACAGGCTCCTACGAGCAGTACTTC.

This sequence joins TRBV20-1 and TRBJ2-5; TRBD1 aligns across 10 bases. V shed 6 bases and J 6 bases; nucleotides not matched to a gene: 4. This CDR3 is 12 amino acids long. In germline, CDR1 is DFQATT, CDR2 SNEGSKA (reference sequence). As DNA, the CDR3 is TGCAGTGCAATGGACAGGGGGAAGACCCAGTACTTC. Translated, it gives CSAMDRGKTQYF.

This clonotype was observed a handful of times. The gene calls are TRBV7-2 and TRBJ2-7; 8 nucleotides align to TRBD1. This CDR3 is 16 amino acids long. Per the germline V gene, CDR1 is SGHTA and CDR2 is FQGNSA. The V gene end was trimmed by 2 bases and the J gene end by 2 bases; junction bases not matched to a gene: 8. The CDR3 DNA sequence: TGTGCCAGCAGCTTATCCCGGGACAGGATACCCTACGAGCAGTACTTC. Protein product: CASSLSRDRIPYEQYF.

The chain combines TRBV19 with TRBJ2-6; D remains ambiguous. The germline CDR1 and CDR2 sequences are LNHDA and SQIVND (reference sequence). Trimming cost V 1 base and J 0 bases, with 13 bases left between them. The CDR3 is 18 residues long. The CDR3 DNA reads as TGTGCCAGTAGTATAGCCCCTGGTGGTCTCTCTGGGGCCAACGTCCTGACTTTC. It specifies CASSIAPGGLSGANVLTF.